The clone carrying this T cell receptor (beta chain) was recorded a few times. Its antigen is as yet unknown. This specimen includes other DNA sequences encoding the same CDR3. These data belong to a study of radiotherapy plus CTLA-4 blockade in lung cancer. The method was immunoSEQ multiplex PCR; TCRdb's version includes in-frame clones alone and lacks a portion of them. There are roughly 54,000 clones in the sample; 70% to 85% occur only once, and 3.2% lies in the top ten. General study findings and limits: In blood, tumor-derived TCR clones expanded after radiotherapy plus ipilimumab.

Germline loops: CDR1 SGHNT, CDR2 YYREEE (reference sequence). Trimming cost V 0 bases and J 2 bases, with 5 bases left between them. There are 13 residues in the CDR3. This TCR was recovered from a human donor with non-small cell lung cancer who had a partial response to radiotherapy plus ipilimumab. V usage is TRBV5-4 and J usage is TRBJ1-1, with D unresolved. Sequencing used peripheral blood, obtained from a patient treated with radiotherapy plus ipilimumab. The CDR3 region has the DNA TGTGCCAGCAGCTTGGGGGCTAACACTGAAGCTTTCTTT. Protein product: CASSLGANTEAFF.